This T cell receptor (beta chain) was documented in a study of control samples from healthy donors and cancer patients. The data were produced by immunoSEQ multiplex PCR, yet TCRdb's version contains in-frame clones alone and is incomplete. The sample holds 95,000 to 150,000 clones; more than 70% are singletons and the top ten take roughly 2.8%. This receptor was identified in a man in his 60s in good health. Input material: blood.

CDR3 sequence: CASSRVQGSEQYF. The CDR3 DNA sequence: TGTGCCAGCAGCCGAGTACAGGGGTCCGAGCAGTACTTC. The genes are TRBV6-5 and TRBJ2-7, with TRBD1 matching 7 bases. The J segment lost 6 bases and the V segment lost 6 bases, leaving 8 bases of the junction unmatched. Germline V gene data show CDR1 as MNHEY and CDR2 as SVGAGI. The CDR3 consists of 13 residues.